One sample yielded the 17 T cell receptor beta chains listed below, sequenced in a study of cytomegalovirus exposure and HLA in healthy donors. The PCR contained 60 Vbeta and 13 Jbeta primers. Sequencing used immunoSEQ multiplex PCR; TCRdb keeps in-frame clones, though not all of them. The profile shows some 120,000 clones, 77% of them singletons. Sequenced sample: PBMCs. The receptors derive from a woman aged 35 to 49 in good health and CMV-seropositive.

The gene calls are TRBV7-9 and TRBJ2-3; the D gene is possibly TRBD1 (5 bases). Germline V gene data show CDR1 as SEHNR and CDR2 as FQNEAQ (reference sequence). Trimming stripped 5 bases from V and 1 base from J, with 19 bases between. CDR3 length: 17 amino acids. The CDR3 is CASSPGPNLGGTDTQYF. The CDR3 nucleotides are TGTGCCAGCAGCCCCGGACCTAATCTAGGGGGCACAGATACGCAGTATTTT.

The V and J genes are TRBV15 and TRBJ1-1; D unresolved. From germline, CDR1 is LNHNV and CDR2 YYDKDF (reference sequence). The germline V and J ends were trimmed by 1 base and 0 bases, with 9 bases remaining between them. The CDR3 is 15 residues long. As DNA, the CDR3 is TGTGCCACCAGCAGAGGAGGTCGACTGAACACTGAAGCTTTCTTT. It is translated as CATSRGGRLNTEAFF.

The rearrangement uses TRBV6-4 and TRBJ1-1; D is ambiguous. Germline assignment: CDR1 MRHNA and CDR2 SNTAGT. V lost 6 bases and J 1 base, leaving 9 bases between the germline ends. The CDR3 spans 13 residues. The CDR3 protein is CASSRDSNTEAFF. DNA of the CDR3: TGTGCCAGCAGCCGAGACTCGAACACTGAAGCTTTCTTT.

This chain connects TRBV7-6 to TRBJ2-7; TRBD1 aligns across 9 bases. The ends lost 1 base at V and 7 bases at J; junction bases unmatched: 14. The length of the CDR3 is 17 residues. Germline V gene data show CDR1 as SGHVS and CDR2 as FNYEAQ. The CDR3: CASSLGLADRGMGEQYF. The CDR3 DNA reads TGTGCCAGCAGCTTAGGACTGGCGGACAGGGGAATGGGGGAGCAGTACTTC.

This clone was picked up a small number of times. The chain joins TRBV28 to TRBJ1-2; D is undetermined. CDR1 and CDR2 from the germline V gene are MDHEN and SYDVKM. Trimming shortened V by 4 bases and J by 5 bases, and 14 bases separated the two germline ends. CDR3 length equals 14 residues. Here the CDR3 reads CASSYSGKGYGYTF. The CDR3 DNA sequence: TGTGCCAGCAGTTATTCGGGAAAGGGATATGGCTACACCTTC.

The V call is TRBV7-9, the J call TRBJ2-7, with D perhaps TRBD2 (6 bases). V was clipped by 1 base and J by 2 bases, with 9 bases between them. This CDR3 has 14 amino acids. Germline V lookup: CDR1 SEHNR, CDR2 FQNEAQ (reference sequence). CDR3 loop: CASSLGGEAYEQYF. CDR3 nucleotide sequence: TGTGCCAGCAGCTTAGGGGGGGAGGCCTACGAGCAGTACTTC.

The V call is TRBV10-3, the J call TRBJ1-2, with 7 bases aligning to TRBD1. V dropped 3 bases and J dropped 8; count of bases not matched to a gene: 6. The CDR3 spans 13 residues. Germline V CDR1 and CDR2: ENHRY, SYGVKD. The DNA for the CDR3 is TGTGCCATCAGTGACCTTAGGACAGGCGGCTACACCTTC. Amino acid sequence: CAISDLRTGGYTF.

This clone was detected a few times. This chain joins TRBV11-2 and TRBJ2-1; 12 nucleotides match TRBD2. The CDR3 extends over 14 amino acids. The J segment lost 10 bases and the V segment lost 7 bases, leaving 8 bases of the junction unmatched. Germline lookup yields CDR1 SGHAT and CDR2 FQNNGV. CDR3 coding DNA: TGTGCCAGCATCTCTTCCGGACTAGCGGGGGAGCAGTTCTTC. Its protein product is CASISSGLAGEQFF.

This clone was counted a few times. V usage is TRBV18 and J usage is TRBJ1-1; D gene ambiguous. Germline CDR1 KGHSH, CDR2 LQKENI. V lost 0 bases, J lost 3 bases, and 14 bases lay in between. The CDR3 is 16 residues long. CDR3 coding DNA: TGTGCCAGCTCACCACCGAGTCCGCGGCCGTACACTGAAGCTTTCTTT. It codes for CASSPPSPRPYTEAFF.

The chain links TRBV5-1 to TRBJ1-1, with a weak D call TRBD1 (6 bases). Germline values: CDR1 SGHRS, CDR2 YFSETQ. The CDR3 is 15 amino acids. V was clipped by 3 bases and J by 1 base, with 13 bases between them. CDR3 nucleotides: TGCGCCAGCAGCTCAGGGGCGCATAAGAACACTGAAGCTTTCTTT. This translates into CASSSGAHKNTEAFF.

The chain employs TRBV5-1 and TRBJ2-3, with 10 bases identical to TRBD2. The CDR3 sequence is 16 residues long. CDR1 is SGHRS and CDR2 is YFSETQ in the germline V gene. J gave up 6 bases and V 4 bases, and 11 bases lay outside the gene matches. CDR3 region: CASSTGSGRAWDTQYF. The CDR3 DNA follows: TGCGCCAGCAGCACTGGGAGCGGGAGGGCCTGGGATACGCAGTATTTT.

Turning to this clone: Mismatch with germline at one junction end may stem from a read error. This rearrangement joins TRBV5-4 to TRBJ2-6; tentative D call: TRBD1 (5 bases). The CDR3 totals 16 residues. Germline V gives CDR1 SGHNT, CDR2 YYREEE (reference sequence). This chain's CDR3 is CASSLPRLGGANGLTF. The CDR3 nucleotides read TGTGCCAGCAGCTTGCCCCGGTTAGGTGGGGCCAACGGCCTGACTTTC.

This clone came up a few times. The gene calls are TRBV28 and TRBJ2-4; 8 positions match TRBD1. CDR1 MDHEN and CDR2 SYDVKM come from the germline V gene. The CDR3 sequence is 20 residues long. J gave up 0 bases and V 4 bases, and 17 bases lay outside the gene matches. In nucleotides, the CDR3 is TGTGCCAGCAGTTCCCACCGTCCCGGGACAGGTATCCTAGCCAAAAACATTCAGTACTTC. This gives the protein CASSSHRPGTGILAKNIQYF.

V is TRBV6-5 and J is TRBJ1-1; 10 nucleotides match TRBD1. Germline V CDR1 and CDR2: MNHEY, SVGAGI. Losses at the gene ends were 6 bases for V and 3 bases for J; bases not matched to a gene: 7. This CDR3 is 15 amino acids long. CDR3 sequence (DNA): TGTGCCAGCAGCCTCGACAGGGGGCGAGACACTGAAGCTTTCTTT. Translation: CASSLDRGRDTEAFF.

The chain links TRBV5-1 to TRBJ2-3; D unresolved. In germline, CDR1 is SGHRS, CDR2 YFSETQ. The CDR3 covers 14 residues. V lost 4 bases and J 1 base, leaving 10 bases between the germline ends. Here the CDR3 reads CASSPVAGTDTQYF. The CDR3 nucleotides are TGCGCCAGCAGCCCGGTTGCTGGCACAGATACGCAGTATTTT.

This chain's CDR3 is CASSPQGQVREKLFF. For the CDR3, the DNA is TGTGCCAGCAGCCCCCAAGGACAGGTTAGGGAAAAACTGTTTTTT. The chain couples TRBV7-2 to TRBJ1-4, with 7 bases matching TRBD1. This CDR3 is built from 15 residues. V trimming: 5 bases; J trimming: 8 bases; junction bases outside the gene matches: 11. The germline V gene has CDR1 SGHTA and CDR2 FQGNSA.

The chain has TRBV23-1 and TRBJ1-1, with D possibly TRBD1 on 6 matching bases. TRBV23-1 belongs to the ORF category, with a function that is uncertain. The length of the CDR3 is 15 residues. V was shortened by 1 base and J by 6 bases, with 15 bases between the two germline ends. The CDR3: CASSQFQGMGAEAFF. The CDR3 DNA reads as TGCGCCAGCAGTCAATTCCAGGGGATGGGAGCTGAAGCTTTCTTT.